These 7 T cell receptor beta chains were sequenced from one sample in a study of blood T cell repertoires in COVID-19. Method: immunoSEQ multiplex PCR; TCRdb's copy keeps in-frame clones and lacks some. The sample has hundreds of thousands of clones, around nine tenths seen once. Material for sequencing was peripheral blood. The receptor source for this set is a man aged 18 to 29 with COVID-19, enrolled during active disease.

The CDR3 DNA reads as TGTGCCAGCAACCCCGGTGGAGGGAGCACTGAAGCTTTCTTT. Encoded protein: CASNPGGGSTEAFF. The chain joins TRBV6-5 to TRBJ1-1, with no clear D. The CDR3 spans 14 residues. V dropped 7 bases and J dropped 4 bases, with 16 bases sitting between them. CDR1 and CDR2 from the germline V gene are MNHEY and SVGAGI.

The V and J genes are TRBV4-2 and TRBJ1-4; 8 nucleotides agree with TRBD1. The J segment lost 8 bases and the V segment lost 1 base, leaving 9 bases of the junction unmatched. The CDR3 is made up of 16 amino acids. Germline-derived CDR1 and CDR2 are LGHNA and YNFKEQ. CDR3 in DNA: TGTGCCAGCAGCCAAGGGGGGAACAGGGGGAACGAAAAACTGTTTTTT. Translating it yields CASSQGGNRGNEKLFF.

The chain carries TRBV6-5 and TRBJ2-1; no reliable D call. This CDR3 comprises 11 residues. V was cut by 10 bases and J by 3 bases, with 7 bases left in between. Germline CDR1 MNHEY, CDR2 SVGAGI. The DNA of the CDR3 is TGTGCCACCTCTCTCTACAATGAGCAGTTCTTC. Translation gives CATSLYNEQFF.

The V call is TRBV19, the J call TRBJ1-2; D is uncertain. The CDR3 sequence is 11 residues long. Trimming pared 7 bases from V and 4 bases from J, leaving 7 bases between. Germline lookup yields CDR1 LNHDA and CDR2 SQIVND (reference sequence). The CDR3 reads CASTSGYGYTF. CDR3 DNA: TGTGCCAGTACCTCCGGCTATGGCTACACCTTC.

The chain recombines TRBV21-1 with TRBJ2-7; the table's D call TRBD2 went unverified against the DNA. TRBV21-1 corresponds to a pseudogene. The CDR3 spans 17 residues. The CDR3: CARKRGLAGGSSYEQYF. For the CDR3, the DNA is TGTGCCAGAAAACGGGGACTAGCGGGGGGGAGCTCCTACGAGCAGTACTTC.

This chain connects TRBV27 to TRBJ1-2; 8 bases line up with TRBD1. Germline values: CDR1 MNHEY, CDR2 SMNVEV (reference sequence). V trimming: 5 bases; J trimming: 8 bases; junction bases outside the gene matches: 7. The CDR3 extends over 13 amino acids. The CDR3 DNA reads TGTGCCAGCAGTCCACGGACAGGGTGGGGCTACACCTTC. It is translated as CASSPRTGWGYTF.

This sequence joins TRBV30 and TRBJ1-3; tentative D call: TRBD1 (6 bases). The CDR3 length is 15 residues. CDR1 is GTSNPN, CDR2 SVGIG, per germline (reference sequence). V shed 0 bases and J shed 4 bases, with 13 bases lying between them. CDR3 loop: CAWSVRGATGNTIYF. DNA of the CDR3: TGTGCCTGGAGTGTCAGGGGCGCCACCGGAAACACCATATATTTT.